This T cell receptor beta chain came from a study of cytomegalovirus exposure and HLA in healthy donors. Across the study: Early released data had about 85 million unique TCRs, all coming from HLA-typed donors. General study findings and limits: Some TCR beta chains (roughly 160 of them) were listed as cytomegalovirus-associated. Earlier analysis looked at TCR beta V segments, and most were productive about 87% or about 30% of the time. CMV serostatus alone was available as immune exposure information.

The PCR contained 60 Vbeta and 13 Jbeta primers. Profiled with immunoSEQ multiplex PCR; TCRdb holds only in-frame clones, not every one. Of about 130,000 clones in the sample, approximately 74% were seen once. This CDR3 region has 17 residues. The V gene end was trimmed by 0 bases and the J gene end by 2 bases; junction bases not matched to a gene: 8. In germline, CDR1 is SGHNT, CDR2 YYREEE (reference sequence). Comment on this clone: Its matching antigen is unknown.

This receptor was identified in a male donor in good health and CMV-seronegative. The sample was PBMCs. The chain carries TRBV5-4 and TRBJ2-5, with 9 bases lining up with TRBD2. The CDR3 reads CASSLDASSGVQETQYF. CDR3 in DNA: TGTGCCAGCAGCTTGGACGCGTCTAGCGGGGTGCAAGAGACCCAGTACTTC.